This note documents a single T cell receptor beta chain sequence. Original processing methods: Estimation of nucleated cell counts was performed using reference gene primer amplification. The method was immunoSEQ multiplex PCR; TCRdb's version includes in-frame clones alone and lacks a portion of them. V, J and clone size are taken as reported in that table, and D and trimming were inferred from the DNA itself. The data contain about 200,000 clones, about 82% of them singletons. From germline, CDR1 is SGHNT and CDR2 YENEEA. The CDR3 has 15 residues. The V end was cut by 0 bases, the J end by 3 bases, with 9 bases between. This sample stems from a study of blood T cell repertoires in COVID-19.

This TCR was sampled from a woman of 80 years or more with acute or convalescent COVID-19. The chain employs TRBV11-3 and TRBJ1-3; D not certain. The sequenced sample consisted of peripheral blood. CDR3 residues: CASSLDGGDGNTIYF. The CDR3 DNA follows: TGTGCCAGCAGCTTAGACGGCGGGGATGGAAACACCATATATTTT.